Shown below are 10 T cell receptor beta chains from a single sample sequenced in a study of PD-L1 blockade in urothelial cancer (dated 2017 in TCRdb). Receptor libraries were prepared by the immunoSEQ multiplex PCR assay. TCRdb took this table from immuneACCESS and kept in-frame rearrangements with V and J called. Such tables lack part of the clones; where checked against another copy, unresolved V genes explain under half of the gap, and the rest is unexplained. For this sample the table gives about 50,000 clones, of which roughly 80% were detected only once. The biggest ten clones account for roughly 2.9% of the sample. In the paper's terms, the time point label means: pretreatment peripheral blood. Specimen: PBMCs, collected around atezolizumab (anti-PD-L1) treatment. Source of these receptors: a man between 70 and 80 years old with urothelial cancer.

The chain combines TRBV5-1 with TRBJ2-2; possible D gene TRBD1, 5 bases. Trimming stripped 3 bases from V and 6 bases from J, with 18 bases between. The germline gives CDR1 SGHRS, CDR2 YFSETQ. CDR3 length equals 16 residues. The CDR3 nucleotides are TGCGCCAGCAGCTCTCTTGGGGCTATCATCGCCGGGGAGCTGTTTTTT. It yields the protein CASSSLGAIIAGELFF.

The chain carries TRBV5-1 and TRBJ2-7; TRBD2 aligns across 11 bases. J gave up 4 bases and V 4 bases, and 4 bases lay outside the gene matches. This CDR3 is built from 14 residues. CDR1 and CDR2 from the germline V gene are SGHRS and YFSETQ. The CDR3 DNA reads TGCGCCAGCAGCCTAACTAGCGGGGGTTACGAGCAGTACTTC. This sequence encodes CASSLTSGGYEQYF.

The V gene is TRBV4-3, the J gene TRBJ2-1; no firm D call. The CDR3 runs to 16 residues. V gave up 0 bases and J gave up 6 bases, with 15 bases separating them. CDR1 is LGHNA and CDR2 is YSLEER in the germline V gene. The CDR3 spells CASSQDFSNRVNEQFF. The CDR3 nucleotides read TGCGCCAGCAGCCAAGATTTTTCGAACAGAGTCAATGAGCAGTTCTTC.

This rearrangement joins TRBV19 to TRBJ2-5; possible D gene TRBD2, 6 bases. The CDR3 sequence is 14 residues long. V was pared by 4 bases and J by 1 base, with 10 bases between. CDR1 is LNHDA, CDR2 SQIVND, per germline (reference sequence). The CDR3, as DNA: TGTGCCAGTAGTACCCGAGCGGGCCAAGAGACCCAGTACTTC. Translation: CASSTRAGQETQYF.

The chain couples TRBV9 to TRBJ2-2; 7 bases are a match to TRBD2. The germline V gene has CDR1 SGDLS and CDR2 YYNGEE. V shed 4 bases and J 6 bases; nucleotides not matched to a gene: 12. The CDR3 contains 16 residues. CDR3 bases: TGTGCCAGCAGCCCAACCGTGACGAGCGGGGCCGGGGAGCTGTTTTTT. Protein sequence: CASSPTVTSGAGELFF.

V is TRBV6-1 and J is TRBJ2-3, with 8 bases aligning to TRBD1. The germline gives CDR1 MNHNS, CDR2 SASEGT. J was trimmed by 5 bases and V by 8 bases; bases with no gene match: 9. The CDR3 consists of 14 residues. The CDR3 nucleotides are TGTGCCAGCTTGGCAGGGGGCTCACTAGATACGCAGTATTTT. Protein product: CASLAGGSLDTQYF.

The V call is TRBV14, the J call TRBJ2-1; TRBD2 agrees at 12 bases. CDR1 and CDR2 (germline): SGHDN, FVKESK. J gave up 0 bases and V 5 bases, and 5 bases lay outside the gene matches. The CDR3 extends over 17 amino acids. In DNA form, the CDR3 reads TGTGCCAGCAGCTCACTAGCGGGAGGCCTCTCCTACAATGAGCAGTTCTTC. It is translated as CASSSLAGGLSYNEQFF.

The genes are TRBV5-4 and TRBJ2-2; D gene ambiguous. Looked up from germline, CDR1 is SGHNT and CDR2 is YYREEE (reference sequence). V lost 3 bases to trimming and J lost 0 bases, with 12 bases between them. This CDR3 region has 16 residues. The chain's CDR3 is CASSSQIRTNTGELFF. CDR3 DNA sequence: TGTGCCAGCAGCTCACAGATACGGACGAACACCGGGGAGCTGTTTTTT.

V is TRBV18 and J is TRBJ1-4, with 7 bases that match TRBD1. The CDR3 is 15 residues long. V shed 6 bases, J shed 8 bases, and the junction held 12 bases outside the gene matches. The germline gives CDR1 KGHSH, CDR2 LQKENI. CDR3 coding DNA: TGTGCCAGCTCCCGCTCCCAGGGGGTCAAGGAAAAACTGTTTTTT. Residues: CASSRSQGVKEKLFF. The whole variable domain, filled in from reference TRBV18 and TRBJ1-4, reads NAGVMQNPRHLVRRRGQEARLRCSPMKGHSHVYWYRQLPEEGLKFMVYLQKENIIDESGMPKERFSAEFPKEGPSILRIQQVVRGDSAAYFCASSRSQGVKEKLFFGSGTQLSVL.

V and J are TRBV7-2 and TRBJ2-7; tentatively, D is TRBD1 (6 bases). Trimming cost V 5 bases and J 5 bases, with 13 bases left between them. This CDR3 has 13 amino acids. Germline CDR1 and CDR2: SGHTA and FQGNSA. CDR3 region: CASSPRTAHEQYF. CDR3 in DNA: TGTGCCAGCAGCCCACGGACAGCCCACGAGCAGTACTTC.